This T cell receptor (beta chain) was observed in a study of T cell responses to AZD1222 COVID-19 vaccine. V gave up 5 bases and J gave up 6 bases, with 11 bases separating them. The length of the CDR3 is 11 residues. CDR1 is DFQATT, CDR2 SNEGSKA, per germline (reference sequence). Data came from immunoSEQ multiplex PCR; TCRdb stores just in-frame clones and leaves some out. Of 98,000 or so clones listed, over 90% were seen once; the top ten hold less than 5%. Study-wide findings and caveats: After the peak T cell response, and only then, were repertoires sampled.

Only one count was recorded for this clone. No antigen is known for it. This sequence was found in an adult in good health. V gene TRBV20-1 combines with J gene TRBJ2-7, with D uncertain. Sequenced here: peripheral blood, sampled on day 0 of AZD1222 vaccination. Here the CDR3 DNA reads TGCAGTGCTCCCGGGCCTGGCGAGCAGTACTTC. It encodes CSAPGPGEQYF.